The clone carrying this T cell receptor beta chain was seen a few times. Antigen unknown. The sample comes from a study of tumor-infiltrating lymphocytes in localized non-small cell lung cancer. Study-level background: Several tumor histologies, both smoking statuses, and some post-neoadjuvant chemotherapy samples were included. From each patient, both tumor and uninvolved lung, non-adjacent to tumor, were sampled.

Data came from immunoSEQ multiplex PCR; TCRdb stores just in-frame clones and leaves some out. The sample has about 21,000 clones; 60% to 80% are singletons. Study-wide results and caveats: Different pieces of the same tissue went to different assays, confounding technical variation with intratumor heterogeneity. TCRbeta sequencing showed higher T cell infiltration in tumors than uninvolved lung.

Between the trimmed V and J ends, which lost 0 bases and 8 bases, there was a span of 13 bases. Germline V gene sequence: CDR1 SGHAT, CDR2 FQDESV (reference sequence). This CDR3 is built from 14 residues. The sequence derives from a human donor with non-small cell lung cancer. What was sequenced was lung tumor tissue. The chain is built from TRBV11-1 and TRBJ1-1, with D maybe TRBD1 (5 bases). The CDR3 nucleotides are TGTGCCAGCAGCTTAGCGGCAGGGTTCGGGGAAGCTTTCTTT. Translating gives CASSLAAGFGEAFF.